One sample yielded the 24 T cell receptor beta chains listed below, sequenced in a study of T cells expressing NK-cell markers. TCRdb reworked the 5' RACE reads into one entry per CDR3 protein, no DNA. In all, the sample yields fewer than 200,000 distinct CDR3 sequences. Sequenced: blood T cells: a sorted CD56 or NKG2C T cell subset, CD4+ or CD8+ T cells, or bulk PBMC T cells (not recorded which). The receptors stem from a woman between 18 and 69 years old in good health.

The chain has TRBV5-5 and TRBJ1-5; the TRBD1 assignment by TCRdb is unverifiable without DNA. Germline CDR1 is SGHKS and CDR2 is YYEKEE (reference sequence). CDR3 length: 13 residues. The CDR3 region is CASSPLGRQPQHF.

The CDR3 spells CASSLIRGQLGETQYF. V is TRBV11-2 and J is TRBJ2-5; TCRdb names TRBD1, which stays unverified in the absence of DNA. From germline, CDR1 is SGHAT and CDR2 FQNNGV. CDR3 length: 16 residues.

The rearrangement joins TRBV3-1 to TRBJ2-1; checking the TCRdb D call of TRBD1 is not possible without DNA. Germline V lookup: CDR1 LGHDT, CDR2 YNNKEL (reference sequence). The CDR3 is made up of 15 amino acids. CDR3 sequence reads: CASSLAGLGANEQFF.

The chain links TRBV20-1 to TRBJ1-1; TCRdb reports TRBD1, a call that lacks DNA to check it against. Germline loops: CDR1 DFQATT, CDR2 SNEGSKA (reference sequence). This CDR3 spans 14 amino acids. Here the CDR3 reads CSARDNREATEAFF.

This chain uses TRBV10-3 with TRBJ1-1. The CDR3 is 14 residues long. CDR1 is ENHRY, CDR2 SYGVKD, per germline. The CDR3 sequence: CAISVRGGNTEAFF.

The rearrangement links TRBV24-1 to TRBJ2-1; TCRdb's D gene call, TRBD2, goes unchecked for lack of DNA. The CDR3 totals 15 residues. From germline, CDR1 is KGHDR and CDR2 SFDVKD. CDR3 sequence reads: CATSDRGLANNEQFF.

CDR3 residues: CSVRRGDRARTGELFF. The rearrangement uses TRBV29-1 and TRBJ2-2; with no DNA, the TCRdb D assignment of TRBD1 cannot be verified. CDR3 length: 16 residues. From germline, CDR1 is SQVTM and CDR2 ANQGSEA.

The CDR3 spells CASSPRGQGNQPQHF. V gene TRBV6-2 or TRBV6-3 combines with J gene TRBJ1-5; TCRdb selects TRBD1, and the lack of DNA leaves this call unchecked. The CDR3 contains 15 residues. Germline V gene sequence: CDR1 MNHEY, CDR2 SVGEGT.

This sequence joins TRBV12-3 or TRBV12-4 and TRBJ1-1; TCRdb gives TRBD1 as the D gene, but with no DNA this cannot be confirmed. The CDR3 extends over 16 amino acids. The CDR3: CASSSPLWAGDTEAFF.

J is TRBJ2-1 and V is TRBV12-3 or TRBV12-4; TCRdb lists TRBD2, though no DNA is available to test this call. The CDR3 is 15 residues long. The CDR3 here is CASSLNPGLADEQFF.

The rearrangement joins TRBV6-1 to TRBJ1-2; TCRdb's D call of TRBD1 is untestable without DNA. The CDR3 runs to 14 residues. Germline V gives CDR1 MNHNS, CDR2 SASEGT. The CDR3 is CASSEPGTGTGYTF.

The chain carries TRBV1 and TRBJ2-2; TCRdb's assignment of TRBD2 cannot be checked, as there is no DNA. TRBV1 is classified as a pseudogene. There are 15 residues in the CDR3. The CDR3 loop is CTSSQKREGTGELFF.

This chain links TRBV12-3 or TRBV12-4 with TRBJ1-2; the TCRdb call, TRBD1, lacks DNA for checking. CDR3 length: 11 amino acids. The CDR3 sequence is CACTGGYGYTF.

V usage is TRBV6-1 and J usage is TRBJ2-7. The CDR3 runs to 14 residues. The germline gives CDR1 MNHNS, CDR2 SASEGT. The CDR3 is CASSRTRGFNEQYF.

The V gene is TRBV29-1, the J gene TRBJ2-3; there is no DNA to check the TCRdb D call of TRBD2. The CDR3 runs 13 residues. The V gene's germline CDR1 is SQVTM and CDR2 ANQGSEA. The CDR3 spells CSVELLLWDTQYF.

The genes are TRBV24-1 and TRBJ1-5. CDR3 length: 13 residues. Looked up from germline, CDR1 is KGHDR and CDR2 is SFDVKD. The CDR3: CATSDVGNQPQHF.

The rearrangement joins TRBV12-3 or TRBV12-4 to TRBJ2-2; with no DNA, the TCRdb D assignment of TRBD1 cannot be verified. This CDR3 has 15 residues. The chain's CDR3 is CASRFGGAETGELFF.

This chain links TRBV12-3 or TRBV12-4 with TRBJ2-1; TCRdb gives TRBD1 as the D gene, but with no DNA this cannot be confirmed. This CDR3 has 14 residues. The CDR3 protein is CALQGGHSYNEQFF.

The J gene is TRBJ1-1, the V gene TRBV12-3 or TRBV12-4; absent DNA, TCRdb's TRBD1 call cannot be checked. CDR3 length equals 15 residues. The CDR3 is CASSLGGISDTEAFF.

The rearrangement joins TRBV5-1 to TRBJ2-5; as DNA is missing, the TRBD2 call by TCRdb cannot be tested. The CDR3 is 16 residues long. Germline V CDR1 and CDR2: SGHRS, YFSETQ. This CDR3 is CASSLRMVAGVETQYF.

The chain combines TRBV5-4 with TRBJ2-7; TCRdb selects TRBD2, and the lack of DNA leaves this call unchecked. This CDR3 contains 13 residues. Germline CDR1 and CDR2: SGHNT and YYREEE (reference sequence). The CDR3 here is CASSKGPNGEQYF. Together with reference TRBV5-4 and TRBJ2-7, the CDR3 gives the full variable domain: ETGVTQSPTHLIKTRGQQVTLRCSSQSGHNTVSWYQQALGQGPQFIFQYYREEENGRGNFPPRFSGLQFPNYSSELNVNALELDDSALYLCASSKGPNGEQYFGPGTRLTVT.

V and J are TRBV2 and TRBJ2-2. The V gene's germline CDR1 is SNHLY and CDR2 FYNNEI. This CDR3 is built from 14 residues. CDR3 residues: CASKEQRFTGELFF.

The rearrangement links TRBV11-1 to TRBJ2-5; TCRdb outputs TRBD2, but without DNA this stays unchecked. Germline lookup yields CDR1 SGHAT and CDR2 FQDESV (reference sequence). This CDR3 spans 19 amino acids. The CDR3 sequence is CASSGARPGSGGIKETQYF.

The rearrangement uses TRBV29-1 and TRBJ2-7. The germline CDR1 and CDR2 sequences are SQVTM and ANQGSEA. The length of the CDR3 is 13 residues. CDR3 in amino acids: CSVVSSYSYEQYF.